Listed below are T cell receptor beta chains from one sample, sequenced in a study of T cell responses to AZD1222 COVID-19 vaccine. The repertoire was sequenced with immunoSEQ multiplex PCR; TCRdb's copy has only in-frame clones and lacks some. Of 45,000 to 60,000 clones listed, more than 70% were seen once; the top ten hold around 2%. Sequenced material: peripheral blood, taken on day 0 of AZD1222 vaccination. The receptor source for this set is an adult in good health. The CDR3 runs from the conserved cysteine through the conserved F or W. The D gene is left open where the match is weak. Clone size is shown for a subset of rows, as once, few, many or a class of expanded clone.

j_call clone_size d_call v_call cdr3_aa cdr3_nt
TRBJ2-1 once TRBD2 TRBV15 CATSRGFDGGVDEQFF TGTGCCACCAGCAGAGGGTTTGATGGGGGGGTAGATGAGCAGTTCTTC
TRBJ1-6 NA TRBD1 TRBV6-6 CASRRDRGGSPLHF TGTGCCAGCAGGCGGGACAGGGGGGGATCACCCCTCCACTTT
TRBJ2-1 NA NA TRBV7-3 CASSLIEGPRNEQFF TGTGCCAGCAGCTTAATCGAGGGCCCTCGCAATGAGCAGTTCTTC
TRBJ2-3 NA NA TRBV10-3 CAISELDTQYF TGTGCCATCAGTGAGCTAGATACGCAGTATTTT
TRBJ1-4 NA NA TRBV4-1 CASSPPHEKLFF TGCGCCAGCAGCCCGCCTCATGAAAAACTGTTTTTT
TRBJ1-2 NA NA TRBV7-3 CASSPTGNYGYTF TGTGCCAGCAGCCCCACGGGGAACTATGGCTACACCTTC
TRBJ2-1 NA TRBD2 TRBV11-2 CASSMGGVYEQFF TGTGCCAGCAGCATGGGGGGGGTCTATGAGCAGTTCTTC
TRBJ2-7 once TRBD2 TRBV5-1 CASSFFGGESYEQYF TGCGCCAGCAGCTTTTTTGGGGGGGAATCCTACGAGCAGTACTTC
TRBJ1-1 NA NA TRBV28 CASTPEGGQGTEAFF TGTGCCAGCACCCCGGAGGGGGGTCAGGGCACTGAAGCTTTCTTT
TRBJ2-1 NA TRBD2 TRBV19 CASSPTTSGSQNEQFF TGTGCCAGTAGTCCTACGACTAGCGGGAGCCAGAATGAGCAGTTCTTC
TRBJ2-2 NA NA TRBV7-9 CASSQSRNTGELFF TGTGCCAGCAGCCAAAGCAGGAACACCGGGGAGCTGTTTTTT
TRBJ2-7 few NA TRBV9 CASSVGGGTYEQYF TGTGCCAGCAGCGTAGGCGGCGGAACCTACGAGCAGTACTTC
TRBJ2-2 NA NA TRBV19 CASSPTGPGELFF TGTGCCAGTTCCCCCACAGGGCCCGGGGAGCTGTTTTTT
TRBJ2-2 NA NA TRBV27 CASSFSWNTGELFF TGTGCCAGCAGTTTCTCGTGGAACACCGGGGAGCTGTTTTTT
TRBJ2-2 NA TRBD1 TRBV27 CASSSPGQGNTGELFF TGTGCCAGCAGTTCCCCGGGACAGGGGAACACCGGGGAGCTGTTTTTT
TRBJ1-2 once NA TRBV6-1 CASSDGGTGYGYTF TGTGCCAGCAGTGATGGGGGAACCGGCTATGGCTACACCTTC